The next 18 T cell receptor beta chains were all read from a single sample in a study of shared clonotypes between healthy human individuals. Terminally differentiated effector memory CD45RA+ cells were left out of the naive CD8 fraction, which was CD45RO-negative and positively selected for CCR7. Profiled with immunoSEQ multiplex PCR; TCRdb holds only in-frame clones, not every one. The data contain about 2 million clones, approximately 94% of them singletons. The sample comprised naive CD8+ T cells sorted from blood. These receptors were obtained from a man aged 18 to 30 in good health.

This clone was seen a single time. The J gene is TRBJ2-4, the V gene TRBV5-6; D is unclear. The CDR3 covers 12 residues. The V gene lost 2 bases and the J gene lost 9 bases, with 9 bases spanning the gap. Germline assignment: CDR1 SGHDT and CDR2 YYEEEE. The CDR3 DNA reads as TGTGCCAGCAGCTTAGACTGGGGCATTCAGTACTTC. Protein product: CASSLDWGIQYF.

The CDR3 reads CASSRLADNEQFF. CDR3 nucleotide sequence: TGTGCCAGCAGCCGACTAGCGGACAATGAGCAGTTCTTC. V and J are TRBV13 and TRBJ2-1; 9 positions agree with TRBD2. The CDR3 is made up of 13 amino acids. J was trimmed by 5 bases and V by 5 bases; bases with no gene match: 1. Looked up from germline, CDR1 is PRHDT and CDR2 is FYEKMQ (reference sequence).

This clone was seen a single time. The chain is built from TRBV5-1 and TRBJ1-4, with D hard to call. Germline CDR1 reads SGHRS; CDR2 reads YFSETQ. With 4 bases removed from V and 6 bases from J, the gap between germline ends came to 10 bases. The CDR3 consists of 13 residues. The CDR3 reads CASSPELDEKLFF. The CDR3 DNA is TGCGCCAGCAGCCCCGAATTAGATGAAAAACTGTTTTTT.

This chain connects TRBV5-4 to TRBJ2-7; the match to TRBD2 covers 9 bases. V gave up 5 bases and J gave up 1 base; unmatched junction bases: 7. CDR3 length equals 15 residues. CDR1 is SGHNT and CDR2 is YYREEE in the germline V gene (reference sequence). The CDR3 DNA follows: TGTGCCAGCAGTGTAGGGACTAGCAGTTCCTACGAGCAGTACTTC. It translates to CASSVGTSSSYEQYF.

The V and J genes are TRBV5-1 and TRBJ2-2; 7 bases are shared with TRBD1. Germline CDR1 and CDR2: SGHRS and YFSETQ. This CDR3 is 13 amino acids long. With 1 base clipped from V and 6 bases from J, the junction kept 0 bases outside the gene matches. The CDR3 DNA sequence: TGCGCCAGCAGCTTGCAGGGGGCCGGGGAGCTGTTTTTT. Encoded protein: CASSLQGAGELFF.

The V gene is TRBV6-4, the J gene TRBJ1-2, with TRBD1 matching over 7 bases. The V gene's germline CDR1 is MRHNA and CDR2 SNTAGT. This CDR3 has 17 residues. V was pared by 7 bases and J by 4 bases, with 18 bases of the junction left unmatched. The CDR3 sequence: CASNTDRKERASYGYTF. DNA for the CDR3: TGTGCCAGCAATACGGACAGGAAGGAGAGAGCTAGCTATGGCTACACCTTC.

This chain uses TRBV6-1 with TRBJ2-1, with 7 nucleotides matching TRBD1. V lost 5 bases and J lost 0; bases outside the gene matches: 4. CDR3 length: 15 amino acids. The V gene's germline CDR1 is MNHNS and CDR2 SASEGT. Written as DNA, the CDR3 is TGTGCCAGCAGTCAGGACAGGAGCTCCTACAATGAGCAGTTCTTC. Translated, it gives CASSQDRSSYNEQFF.

The gene calls are TRBV13 and TRBJ1-2; D gene unclear. Germline CDR1 reads PRHDT; CDR2 reads FYEKMQ (reference sequence). Trimming cost V 5 bases and J 7 bases, with 23 bases left between them. The CDR3 is 16 residues long. The CDR3 DNA sequence: TGTGCCAGCAGCGACAACTCCGGGTTCCGCGGCGGTGGCTACACCTTC. Amino acids: CASSDNSGFRGGGYTF.

This clone has only one observation. This chain uses TRBV6-5 with TRBJ2-5, with D possibly being TRBD2 (6 bases). Trimming pared 8 bases from V and 4 bases from J, leaving 14 bases between. The CDR3 is 13 residues long. Looked up from germline, CDR1 is MNHEY and CDR2 is SVGAGI. As DNA, the CDR3 is TGTGCCAGCCGTAGCCCAGCGGGAGAGACCCAGTACTTC. Residues: CASRSPAGETQYF.

The chain employs TRBV20-1 and TRBJ2-7; a possible D gene is TRBD1 (5 bases). Germline CDR1 reads DFQATT; CDR2 reads SNEGSKA (reference sequence). The CDR3 runs to 10 residues. This CDR3 is CSTSRDEQYF. In DNA, the CDR3 is TGCAGCACTTCCAGGGACGAGCAGTACTTC.

The genes are TRBV4-3 and TRBJ2-7; D is tentatively TRBD1 or TRBD2 (6 bases each). This CDR3 spans 15 amino acids. V gave up 4 bases and J gave up 4 bases, with 17 bases separating them. Per the germline V gene, CDR1 is LGHNA and CDR2 is YSLEER. The CDR3 DNA is TGCGCCAGCAGCCCGGAAGGGGGGAGTAATTACGAGCAGTACTTC. Encoded protein: CASSPEGGSNYEQYF.

The chain joins TRBV4-1 to TRBJ2-3; TRBD2 matches 11 bases. The J segment lost 1 base and the V segment lost 6 bases, leaving 6 bases of the junction unmatched. The germline CDR1 and CDR2 sequences are MGHRA and YSYEKL. This CDR3 is 16 amino acids long. The CDR3 nucleotides read TGCGCCAGCAGTCCTCGGGGACTAGCGGGCACAGATACGCAGTATTTT. Residues: CASSPRGLAGTDTQYF.

This clone appeared a single time. For the CDR3, the DNA is TGTGCCAGCATACTAGCGGGAGTGGCAGATACGCAGTATTTT. Protein product: CASILAGVADTQYF. The rearrangement uses TRBV7-8 and TRBJ2-3; 11 nucleotides agree with TRBD2. Germline loops: CDR1 SGHVS, CDR2 FQNEAQ. The CDR3 length is 14 residues. J gave up 4 bases and V 7 bases, and 4 bases lay outside the gene matches.

The V and J genes are TRBV9 and TRBJ2-7, with a possible D match to TRBD2 (6 bases). Germline V gives CDR1 SGDLS, CDR2 YYNGEE. V was pared by 3 bases and J by 4 bases, with 11 bases between. CDR3 length: 13 residues. CDR3 nucleotide sequence: TGTGCCAGCAGCGGCGGGACCTTATACGAGCAGTACTTC. Protein sequence: CASSGGTLYEQYF. The full variable domain, rest sourced from reference TRBV9 and TRBJ2-7, is DSGVTQTPKHLITATGQRVTLRCSPRSGDLSVYWYQQSLDQGLQFLIQYYNGEERAKGNILERFSAQQFPDLHSELNLSSLELGDSALYFCASSGGTLYEQYFGPGTRLTVT.

The DNA for the CDR3 is TGTGCCAGCAGTTACCTCGGACAGAACACAGATACGCAGTATTTT. Protein: CASSYLGQNTDTQYF. This chain joins TRBV6-6 and TRBJ2-3; tentative D call: TRBD1 (6 bases). CDR1 MNHNY and CDR2 SVGAGI come from the germline V gene (reference sequence). Trimming stripped 2 bases from V and 2 bases from J, with 11 bases between. This CDR3 has 15 amino acids.

This chain connects TRBV2 to TRBJ2-4; 12 bases agree with TRBD2. CDR3 size: 16 residues. Trimming cost V 6 bases and J 8 bases; bases outside gene matches: 11. Germline V gene sequence: CDR1 SNHLY, CDR2 FYNNEI. The DNA for the CDR3 is TGTGCCAGCAGCGAAATCCTAGCGGGGGGGCCGTACATTCAGTACTTC. Its translation is CASSEILAGGPYIQYF.

The chain employs TRBV7-9 and TRBJ2-2; tentative D call: TRBD1 (6 bases). The V end lost 5 bases, the J end lost 5 bases, and 9 bases lay between the germline ends. Germline lookup yields CDR1 SEHNR and CDR2 FQNEAQ (reference sequence). The CDR3 covers 13 residues. The CDR3 here is CASSARGTGELFF. CDR3 sequence (DNA): TGTGCCAGCAGCGCCAGGGGAACCGGGGAGCTGTTTTTT. The entire variable domain, with the rest obtained from reference TRBV7-9 and TRBJ2-2, is as follows: DTGVSQNPRHKITKRGQNVTFRCDPISEHNRLYWYRQTLGQGPEFLTYFQNEAQLEKSRLLSDRFSAERPKGSFSTLEIQRTEQGDSAMYLCASSARGTGELFFGEGSRLTVL.

The V call is TRBV9, the J call TRBJ2-7; possibly TRBD1 or TRBD2 for D (6 bases each). Germline V gives CDR1 SGDLS, CDR2 YYNGEE. This CDR3 region has 15 residues. V was shortened by 0 bases and J by 2 bases, with 12 bases between the two germline ends. The CDR3 DNA sequence: TGTGCCAGCAGCGTAGGAGAGGGGGGACCCTACGAGCAGTACTTC. Translating it yields CASSVGEGGPYEQYF. The complete variable domain, with remaining parts taken from reference TRBV9 and TRBJ2-7, reads DSGVTQTPKHLITATGQRVTLRCSPRSGDLSVYWYQQSLDQGLQFLIQYYNGEERAKGNILERFSAQQFPDLHSELNLSSLELGDSALYFCASSVGEGGPYEQYFGPGTRLTVT.